These 3 T cell receptor beta chains came from one sample sequenced in a study of spatial heterogeneity in lung cancer. TCRdb reanalysed the 5' RACE reads using MiXCR and keeps one entry per CDR3 protein. Among roughly 40,000 distinct CDR3 sequences listed, about 6.8% were seen once. Time point indicated: sample taken at primary tumor resection. This material consisted of PBMCs, taken at surgery. The source of these receptors is a female donor with early-stage non-small cell lung cancer.

Ten or more counts support this clonotype. V is TRBV4-3 and J is TRBJ1-1; 9 bases are a match to TRBD1. The CDR3 runs to 15 residues. With 2 bases clipped from V and 3 bases from J, the junction kept 4 bases outside the gene matches. Germline V gene sequence: CDR1 LGHNA, CDR2 YSLEER. The CDR3 is CASSQLTGGHTEAFF. CDR3 coding DNA: TGCGCCAGCAGCCAACTGACAGGGGGGCACACTGAAGCTTTCTTT.

The rearrangement joins TRBV28 to TRBJ1-5; unclear D gene. The CDR3 extends over 15 amino acids. Between the trimmed V and J ends, which lost 4 bases and 1 base, there was a span of 11 bases. Germline CDR1 reads MDHEN; CDR2 reads SYDVKM. DNA of the CDR3: TGTGCCAGCAGTTCCCTCACTCCGAGCAATCAGCCCCAGCATTTT. Amino acid sequence: CASSSLTPSNQPQHF.

The sample holds a few counts of this clonotype. CDR3 DNA sequence: TGCGCCAGCAGCTTCCCCGCTGATGAGCAGTTCTTC. The encoded protein is CASSFPADEQFF. The chain carries TRBV5-1 and TRBJ2-1; no firm D call. This CDR3 has 12 amino acids. The V gene's germline CDR1 is SGHRS and CDR2 YFSETQ. Deletions cut 2 bases from V and 8 bases from J, with 8 bases between.